These 29 T cell receptor beta chains originate from one sample sequenced in a study of CD8 T cells in Susac syndrome. The authors reverse transcribed roughly 0.5 to 1 ug RNA with random hexamers. Each CDR3 protein gets one entry after TCRdb re-called the immunoSEQ multiplex PCR reads with MiXCR. The profile covers 180,000 or so distinct CDR3 sequences, with less than 95% appearing a single time and 0.085% to 0.11% taken by the ten largest. The sample comprised CD4+ T cells from PBMCs. All receptors derive from a human donor in good health.

The chain combines TRBV20-1 with TRBJ2-7; D may be TRBD2 (5 bases). V lost 1 base, J lost 1 base, and 5 bases lay in between. Per the germline V gene, CDR1 is DFQATT and CDR2 is SNEGSKA (reference sequence). CDR3 length: 12 amino acids. Here the CDR3 reads CSARGLSYEQYF. DNA of the CDR3: TGCAGTGCTAGAGGACTATCCTACGAGCAGTACTTC.

The rearrangement joins TRBV30 to TRBJ2-5; TRBD2 agrees at 10 bases. Germline-derived CDR1 and CDR2 are GTSNPN and SVGIG (reference sequence). V gave up 1 base and J gave up 7 bases; unmatched junction bases: 12. CDR3 size: 16 residues. The CDR3 nucleotides read TGTGCCTGGAGTGCTACAGGGACTTTAGCGGGAGGGACCCAGTACTTC. It yields the protein CAWSATGTLAGGTQYF.

This sequence joins TRBV29-1 and TRBJ1-5; 10 bases fit TRBD1. Looked up from germline, CDR1 is SQVTM and CDR2 is ANQGSEA. V was clipped by 4 bases and J by 6 bases; unmatched bases: 9. This CDR3 is 15 amino acids long. CDR3 coding DNA: TGCAGCGTTGGCGAGACAGGGGGCCCGGGTCAGCCCCAGCATTTT. Protein sequence: CSVGETGGPGQPQHF.

The chain links TRBV6-6 to TRBJ2-7; D tentatively fits TRBD1 or TRBD2 (5 bases each). Trimming cost V 0 bases and J 2 bases, with 11 bases left between them. The CDR3 covers 15 residues. Germline V lookup: CDR1 MNHNY, CDR2 SVGAGI (reference sequence). In DNA form, the CDR3 reads TGTGCCAGCAGTTACTCGAGGGACGGACCCTACGAGCAGTACTTC. Encoded protein: CASSYSRDGPYEQYF.

V usage is TRBV19 and J usage is TRBJ2-1, with 13 bases fitting TRBD2. The CDR3 sequence is 14 residues long. Germline lookup yields CDR1 LNHDA and CDR2 SQIVND (reference sequence). Germline trimming cut 5 bases from V and 9 bases from J; bases unmatched to any gene: 4. In DNA form, the CDR3 reads TGTGCCAGTAGTTGGAGACTAGCGGGAGGTGAGCAGTTCTTC. Protein sequence: CASSWRLAGGEQFF.

This sequence joins TRBV5-1 and TRBJ1-5; 7 bases fit TRBD1. CDR3 length: 15 residues. The germline V gene encodes CDR1 SGHRS and CDR2 YFSETQ. V gave up 0 bases and J gave up 0 bases; unmatched junction bases: 0. CDR3 in DNA: TGCGCCAGCAGCTTGGGGGACAGTAGCAATCAGCCCCAGCATTTT. This sequence encodes CASSLGDSSNQPQHF.

The V call is TRBV4-3, the J call TRBJ2-7, with a possible D match to TRBD2 (6 bases). Deletions cut 0 bases from V and 0 bases from J, with 15 bases between. The CDR3 is made up of 17 amino acids. Germline lookup yields CDR1 LGHNA and CDR2 YSLEER. CDR3 sequence: CASSQESGRLVSYEQYF. CDR3 sequence (DNA): TGCGCCAGCAGCCAAGAGTCTGGGAGACTAGTCTCCTACGAGCAGTACTTC.

The chain recombines TRBV3-1 with TRBJ2-3; D is tentatively TRBD1 or TRBD2 (6 bases each). Germline CDR1 is LGHDT and CDR2 is YNNKEL (reference sequence). The CDR3 loop spans 13 amino acids. V was trimmed by 3 bases and J by 10 bases, leaving 14 bases between them. This CDR3 reads CASSQRGTTPQYF. CDR3 coding DNA: TGTGCCAGCAGCCAGCGCGGGACAACACCGCAGTATTTT.

The rearrangement joins TRBV13 to TRBJ2-2; D is uncertain. Trimming stripped 1 base from V and 0 bases from J, with 12 bases between. Germline V gene data show CDR1 as PRHDT and CDR2 as FYEKMQ (reference sequence). The CDR3 is 17 amino acids. Written as DNA, the CDR3 is TGTGCCAGCAGCTTAGCTCGCCGGACCGCGAACACCGGGGAGCTGTTTTTT. Translation gives CASSLARRTANTGELFF. The full variable domain, its missing parts supplied by reference TRBV13 and TRBJ2-2, is AAGVIQSPRHLIKEKRETATLKCYPIPRHDTVYWYQQGPGQDPQFLISFYEKMQSDKGSIPDRFSAQQFSDYHSELNMSSLELGDSALYFCASSLARRTANTGELFFGEGSRLTVL.

The chain joins TRBV7-2 to TRBJ2-1; TRBD2 matches at 7 bases. Trimming cost V 3 bases and J 0 bases; bases outside gene matches: 5. The germline V gene encodes CDR1 SGHTA and CDR2 FQGNSA. CDR3 size: 16 residues. CDR3 in amino acids: CASSLGLSGSYNEQFF. CDR3 coding DNA: TGTGCCAGCAGCTTGGGACTAAGCGGCTCCTACAATGAGCAGTTCTTC. The full variable domain, in which reference TRBV7-2 and TRBJ2-1 provide the parts outside the CDR3, is GAGVSQSPSNKVTEKGKDVELRCDPISGHTALYWYRQSLGQGLEFLIYFQGNSAPDKSGLPSDRFSAERTGGSVSTLTIQRTQQEDSAVYLCASSLGLSGSYNEQFFGPGTRLTVL.

V and J are TRBV6-2 or TRBV6-3 and TRBJ2-3; D is unclear. The CDR3 totals 13 residues. In germline, CDR1 is MNHEY, CDR2 SVGEGT. V lost 6 bases to trimming and J lost 0 bases, with 7 bases between them. The CDR3 bases are TGTGCCAGCAGGTCGACTAGCACAGATACGCAGTATTTT. As protein: CASRSTSTDTQYF.

The rearrangement uses TRBV7-2 and TRBJ2-7; 7 bases agree with TRBD1. Germline V gene data show CDR1 as SGHTA and CDR2 as FQGNSA. The CDR3 length is 16 residues. With V trimmed by 5 bases and J by 0 bases, 10 bases remained unmatched. CDR3 DNA: TGTGCCAGCAGCCAGACCCGGGACAGCAGCTCCTACGAGCAGTACTTC. Translating it yields CASSQTRDSSSYEQYF. Drawing the rest from reference TRBV7-2 and TRBJ2-7, the complete variable domain is GAGVSQSPSNKVTEKGKDVELRCDPISGHTALYWYRQSLGQGLEFLIYFQGNSAPDKSGLPSDRFSAERTGGSVSTLTIQRTQQEDSAVYLCASSQTRDSSSYEQYFGPGTRLTVT.

The genes are TRBV7-9 and TRBJ1-4, with D maybe TRBD1 (5 bases). Germline CDR1 SEHNR, CDR2 FQNEAQ (reference sequence). Trimming shortened V by 6 bases and J by 5 bases, and 7 bases separated the two germline ends. The CDR3 runs 12 residues. For the CDR3, the DNA is TGTGCCAGCAGGGGGGAAAATGAAAAACTGTTTTTT. Protein product: CASRGENEKLFF.

This chain links TRBV30 with TRBJ2-7; D remains unclear. Trimming took off 5 bases at V and 4 bases at J, with 21 bases between the two ends. The CDR3 covers 15 residues. Germline-derived CDR1 and CDR2 are GTSNPN and SVGIG (reference sequence). The CDR3 loop is CAWAPSLASKYEQYF. Written as DNA, the CDR3 is TGTGCCTGGGCCCCGTCCCTGGCGAGCAAATACGAGCAGTACTTC.

This clonotype has just one count. J is TRBJ2-1 and V is TRBV29-1; 12 nucleotides match TRBD2. With V trimmed by 7 bases and J by 9 bases, 16 bases remained unmatched. CDR3 size: 16 residues. Germline lookup yields CDR1 SQVTM and CDR2 ANQGSEA. This CDR3 reads CSAGKGATSGRGEQFF. The DNA of the CDR3 is TGCAGCGCAGGAAAGGGGGCGACTAGCGGGAGAGGTGAGCAGTTCTTC.

V gene TRBV6-2 or TRBV6-3 combines with J gene TRBJ2-1; TRBD1 matches 10 bases. The junction had 6 bases not matched to a gene; V was cut back by 6 bases and J by 1 base. CDR3 length: 16 amino acids. Germline-derived CDR1 and CDR2 are MNHEY and SVGEGT. CDR3: CASSPGQGVSYNEQFF. DNA of the CDR3: TGTGCCAGCAGCCCAGGACAGGGGGTATCCTACAATGAGCAGTTCTTC.

The gene calls are TRBV2 and TRBJ1-2; D is unclear. V dropped 6 bases and J dropped 4 bases, with 12 bases sitting between them. The germline V gene has CDR1 SNHLY and CDR2 FYNNEI. This CDR3 comprises 13 residues. As DNA, the CDR3 is TGTGCCAGCAGCCGCAGCGGACGCTATGGCTACACCTTC. This sequence encodes CASSRSGRYGYTF.

This sequence joins TRBV30 and TRBJ1-1; D ambiguous. Trimming took off 3 bases at V and 5 bases at J, with 13 bases between the two ends. Germline loops: CDR1 GTSNPN, CDR2 SVGIG (reference sequence). The CDR3 length is 13 residues. The CDR3, as DNA: TGTGCCTGGAGCCTCAGGTTCGGGACTGAAGCTTTCTTT. This gives the protein CAWSLRFGTEAFF.

The rearrangement uses TRBV7-8 and TRBJ1-1, with 10 bases lining up with TRBD1. V was pared by 4 bases and J by 3 bases, with 2 bases of the junction left unmatched. Germline CDR1 and CDR2: SGHVS and FQNEAQ. The CDR3 contains 14 residues. The CDR3 coding sequence is TGTGCCAGCAGCTGGGACAGGGGATACACTGAAGCTTTCTTT. Encoded protein: CASSWDRGYTEAFF.

The chain uses TRBV20-1 and TRBJ1-5, with D perhaps matching TRBD1 (5 bases). The CDR3 covers 15 residues. Trimming took off 2 bases at V and 0 bases at J, with 11 bases between the two ends. Looked up from germline, CDR1 is DFQATT and CDR2 is SNEGSKA (reference sequence). The CDR3 region is CSARPWDLSNQPQHF. CDR3 nucleotide sequence: TGCAGTGCTAGACCTTGGGACCTTAGCAATCAGCCCCAGCATTTT.

This clonotype has only one observation. The V gene is TRBV3-1, the J gene TRBJ1-2, with a weak D call TRBD1 (5 bases). Germline CDR1 LGHDT, CDR2 YNNKEL (reference sequence). Trimming shortened V by 3 bases and J by 1 base, and 9 bases separated the two germline ends. The CDR3 contains 14 residues. The CDR3 DNA is TGTGCCAGCAGCCAGATGGGGCTTAACTATGGCTACACCTTC. Encoded protein: CASSQMGLNYGYTF.

The chain carries TRBV20-1 and TRBJ2-1, with a possible D match to TRBD2 (5 bases). Germline V gene data show CDR1 as DFQATT and CDR2 as SNEGSKA (reference sequence). The CDR3 length is 10 residues. V was cut by 7 bases and J by 7 bases, with 8 bases left in between. The CDR3 here is CSVGVNEQFF. CDR3 in DNA: TGCAGTGTGGGAGTGAATGAGCAGTTCTTC.

The rearrangement joins TRBV13 to TRBJ2-7, with D perhaps TRBD2 (7 bases). The CDR3 loop spans 16 amino acids. Per germline, CDR1 PRHDT and CDR2 FYEKMQ (reference sequence). Trimming removed 5 bases from V and 4 bases from J, with 21 bases in between. The CDR3 region has the DNA TGTGCCAGCAGCACCTGGAGAGGGAGGGGGATTTACGAGCAGTACTTC. Translation gives CASSTWRGRGIYEQYF.

The chain has TRBV6-6 and TRBJ2-1; D unclear. From germline, CDR1 is MNHNY and CDR2 SVGAGI (reference sequence). Trimming removed 2 bases at V and 5 bases at J, with 7 bases between. This CDR3 contains 13 residues. The chain's CDR3 is CASSYTTNNEQFF. DNA for the CDR3: TGTGCCAGCAGTTACACTACCAACAATGAGCAGTTCTTC.

CDR3 nucleotide sequence: TGTGCCAGCAGCACTGGGGCCTCTGGGGAGCAGTACTTC. This codes for CASSTGASGEQYF. V usage is TRBV7-9 and J usage is TRBJ2-7; D perhaps matches TRBD1 (5 bases). There are 13 residues in the CDR3. Germline V gene sequence: CDR1 SEHNR, CDR2 FQNEAQ (reference sequence). V dropped 5 bases and J dropped 7 bases, with 15 bases sitting between them. Full variable domain (remainder filled in from reference TRBV7-9 and TRBJ2-7): DTGVSQNPRHKITKRGQNVTFRCDPISEHNRLYWYRQTLGQGPEFLTYFQNEAQLEKSRLLSDRFSAERPKGSFSTLEIQRTEQGDSAMYLCASSTGASGEQYFGPGTRLTVT.

The chain uses TRBV7-3 and TRBJ2-1; unclear D gene. Between the trimmed V and J ends, which lost 4 bases and 4 bases, there was a span of 8 bases. This CDR3 is built from 13 residues. The germline V gene has CDR1 SGHTA and CDR2 FQGTGA. This chain's CDR3 is CASSSAPYNEQFF. Written as DNA, the CDR3 is TGTGCCAGCAGCTCGGCCCCTTACAATGAGCAGTTCTTC.

The V and J genes are TRBV3-1 and TRBJ2-5, with D perhaps TRBD1 (6 bases). Trimming took off 1 base at V and 4 bases at J, with 7 bases between the two ends. The CDR3 is 13 residues long. Germline lookup yields CDR1 LGHDT and CDR2 YNNKEL (reference sequence). CDR3 protein: CASSQARGETQYF. DNA for the CDR3: TGTGCCAGCAGCCAAGCCAGGGGAGAGACCCAGTACTTC.

The gene calls are TRBV27 and TRBJ2-1; D is perhaps TRBD2 (6 bases). There are 13 residues in the CDR3. Germline V gene lookup returns CDR1 MNHEY and CDR2 SMNVEV (reference sequence). V dropped 6 bases and J dropped 6 bases, with 12 bases sitting between them. The CDR3 protein is CASSLTSFNEQFF. CDR3 nucleotide sequence: TGTGCCAGCAGCCTGACTAGTTTCAATGAGCAGTTCTTC.

This clonotype appeared once. The chain combines TRBV6-5 with TRBJ1-3; tentative D call: TRBD1 (5 bases). The CDR3 has 14 residues. Germline assignment: CDR1 MNHEY and CDR2 SVGAGI. Trimming removed 2 bases at V and 7 bases at J, with 12 bases between. The CDR3 DNA reads TGTGCCAGCAGTTACGGCGGGGGAAGGAACACCATATATTTT. As protein: CASSYGGGRNTIYF.